This TCR beta chain comes out of a study of blood T cell repertoires in COVID-19 (dated by TCRdb to 2020 to 2022). A note on the overall study: Samples covering the acute and convalescent phases of COVID-19 were provided by collaborators in the United States, Italy and Spain. The material from the prospective study consisted of cDNA or gDNA derived from T cells, B-cell-depleted T cells, or PBMCs. Subjects who had been exposed to COVID-19, were actively infected with it, or had recovered from it provided the deeply sampled blood TCRbeta repertoires that made up the dataset. The repertoires were released in a freely available public database intended as a resource for research on the immune response to SARS-CoV-2. The samples were drawn from two sources: the first 160 participants of the ongoing ImmuneRACE study, and 950 to 1,500 subjects contributed by 6 global collaborators. The sample metadata nearly always contained a de-identified subject ID, COVID-19 status, age in years and sex. Where available, HLA class I and class II types were obtained from metadata supplied by the sample provider rather than from assay-based typing.

Remarks on this clone: The clone's antigen remains unknown. No much larger clonotype is one base removed from it; base qualities were not supplied.

The paper's findings and limits, for the study overall: The amount of clinical and demographic metadata varied by source and participant and was provided uncurated.

Samples from volunteer blood donors who had recovered from COVID-19 were contributed by a second Seattle source. Collaborating institutions collected whole blood in K2EDTA tubes following their own protocols. For TCRbeta analysis, collaborator samples were shipped as frozen whole blood, as isolated PBMCs, or as DNA extracted from either sample type. TCRbeta CDR3 regions were amplified from genomic DNA using the immunoSEQ Assay, a bias-controlled multiplex PCR. As for how the authors treated the data: Within the assay, amplification of reference gene primers was used to estimate how many nucleated cells each sample contained. To quantify the absolute abundance of each unique TCRbeta CDR3 rearrangement, sequence reads were collapsed and filtered. For each sample, productive Simpson clonality was calculated by taking the square root of Simpson's diversity index across productive rearrangements. The immuneACCESS repertoire file appears here via TCRdb, limited to in-frame rearrangements. These files lack a portion of the clones; in checked studies, under half of the deficit traces to unresolved V genes, and the cause of the others is not known. The DNA gave D and trimming, while V, J and clone size come from that table. Recorded for this sample are about 130,000 clones; about 72% of them occurred a single time. 9.5% to 12% of the sample lies in the top ten.

V is pared back by 2 bases and J by 2 bases, with 15 bases lying between the germline termini. The CDR3 runs 16 amino acids, cysteine and phenylalanine included. Of the read, only the CDR3 DNA is kept; its 48 bases are in frame from base 1. The germline V gene (reference sequence) yields MNHEY for CDR1 and SMNVEV for CDR2. This TCR was sampled from a man in his fifties or sixties who had recovered from COVID-19. Sequencing used peripheral blood. The sequence joins TRBV27 to TRBJ1-1, and perhaps TRBD1 as D gene, on 6 matching bases. The CDR3 amino acid sequence is: CASSLQGNKINTEAFF. In nucleotides, the sequence is TGTGCCAGCAGTTTACAGGGGAACAAGATAAACACTGAAGCTTTCTTT.